This T cell receptor beta chain stems from a study of blood T cell repertoires in COVID-19. Across the study: COVID-19 samples collected from the United States, Italy and Spain covered acute and convalescent phases.

Patients from Seattle were sampled longitudinally, starting during active infection. Authors' data handling: For nucleated cells, counts were estimated from reference gene primer amplification. Clones were read by immunoSEQ multiplex PCR, and TCRdb kept only the in-frame ones, dropping some. The V and J calls and clone size come from that table; D and trimming were worked out from the DNA. The top ten clones hold approximately 5% of a sample with approximately 110,000 clones, approximately 85% of them seen once. V dropped 4 bases and J dropped 2 bases, with 8 bases sitting between them. The germline gives CDR1 MRHNA, CDR2 SNTAGT. The CDR3 consists of 13 residues.

The source of this sequence is an older woman with COVID-19, enrolled during active disease. What was sequenced was peripheral blood. This chain joins TRBV6-4 and TRBJ1-2, with a tentative D call TRBD1 (5 bases). The CDR3 here is CASSAGLNYGYTF. CDR3 nucleotides: TGTGCCAGCAGTGCGGGACTGAACTATGGCTACACCTTC.